This T cell receptor (beta chain) was obtained from a study of glioma-infiltrating T cells (dated by TCRdb to 2015 to 2016). Regarding the research as a whole: Low-grade gliomas were represented by WHO grade II oligodendrogliomas or astrocytomas, and glioblastomas were represented by WHO grade IV tumors that were sampled at initial rather than recurrent diagnosis. To measure divergence between tissue and blood T-cell populations, each tissue-infiltrating repertoire was compared with the peripheral blood repertoire of the same patient. Dexamethasone was administered to glioma patients for six or fewer days before surgery. Blood libraries targeted about 4- to 11-fold sequencing coverage of roughly 930,000 peripheral T cells. Glioma tissue, non-neoplastic brain tissue and matched peripheral blood mononuclear cells were used as sources from which TCR alpha- and beta-chain repertoires were sequenced. The paired cohort comprised three low-grade glioma patients, under 10 primary glioblastoma patients and three non-glioma patients contributing non-neoplastic brain tissue. General findings and caveats noted by the study authors: Only a very small number of CDR3 sequences turned up in both tissue and blood, a result put down to high CDR3 diversity combined with limited sampling. Group comparisons were based on small numbers of patients: three non-neoplastic, three low-grade glioma and eight or nine glioblastoma patients. Patients with low tissue-blood divergence were marked by a signature set of shared blood CDR3 motifs, and this signature set was depleted in highly divergent patients. In non-neoplastic patients, VJ-independent divergence between tissue and blood fell below expectation, whereas in all gliomas, and especially in low-grade gliomas, the divergence rose above expectation.

The iRepertoire nested amplicon-rescue multiplex PCR (arm-PCR) platform was used to amplify TCR alpha and beta CDR3 regions from RNA. The input for one-step reverse transcription and amplification was 100-400 ng of tissue mRNA or PBMC total RNA. Following bead purification, Illumina adapters were added by a secondary multiplex PCR, and libraries between 200 and 400 bp were gel-purified. Internal 6-nucleotide barcodes were carried by the libraries and were used for demultiplexing. Sequencing of the libraries was done on an Illumina MiSeq using 2x220 or 2x250 nucleotide paired-end reads. As for how the authors treated the data: Paired reads were merged with FLASH 1.2.11 and aligned to the GRCh37 human genome with BWA-MEM before extracting TRA and TRB reads. For V and J assignment, an IMGT-derived reference of cassette sequences and CDR3 motifs that included pseudogenes was used. Reads were translated in three frames, and productive CDR3s were defined as those with a C...FGXG motif and no stop codons. Clonotypes were defined as unique combinations of V-J cassette pair and CDR3 amino acid sequence. Filtering of reads was based on Hamming distance, with the threshold set by the sequence error rate of each sample in mapped regions. TCRdb reworked the public reads: Q25 trimming with fastp, MiXCR clone assembly, productive beta chains retained. Each CDR3 protein appears once, grouped with its most common genes and DNA. Clone size and V and J calls follow TCRdb, not the original study. A total of roughly 350,000 distinct CDR3 sequences appear in this sample, approximately 42% of them only once. Approximately 12% of the sample belongs to the ten largest clones.

Immediately after resection, surgical brain or tumor specimens were cryofrozen in liquid nitrogen, with peripheral blood cells collected concurrently. From its cysteine to its phenylalanine, the CDR3 spans 16 amino acids. Solely the CDR3 DNA is kept, with 48 bases framed from the first base. V is cut back by 0 bases and J by 6 bases, with 5 bases in the junction unmatched. CDR1 and CDR2, looked up from the germline V gene (reference sequence), are SGHNT and YYREEE. A note on this clonotype: Its antigen remains undetermined. Per-nucleotide qualities are absent, and no much larger clonotype sits a single base away.

The clonotype comes from a human donor with low-grade glioma or glioblastoma, undergoing nonglioma brain surgery, or in good health (not recorded which). The sequence joins TRBV5-4 to TRBJ2-1, with 11 junctional bases fitting TRBD2. The specimen sequenced was glioma tissue, nonneoplastic brain tissue, or PBMCs (not recorded which). The DNA sequence reads TGTGCCAGCAGCTTGGCGAGACTAGCGGGACTCAATGAGCAGTTCTTC. It codes for CASSLARLAGLNEQFF.